There are a few counts of the clone carrying this TCR beta chain. CDR1 is SGHRS, CDR2 YFSETQ, per germline. Trimming took 2 bases from V and 7 from J, leaving 16 bases between them. This CDR3 is built from 15 residues. The time point: persistent/refractory GD, antithyroid drugs over 5 years with positive TRAb. Making the TCR library involved RNA that had been extracted from PBMCs. This entry is derived from a study of regulatory T cells in long-lasting Graves disease. In building TCR beta libraries, iRepertoire HTBI primers were used together with Arm-PCR of CDR3 regions. Each CDR3 protein gets one entry after TCRdb re-called the multiplex PCR reads with MiXCR. The sample contains hundreds of thousands of distinct CDR3 sequences, under 25% of which appear only once.

This clonotype was sampled from a female donor with Graves disease. This sequence joins TRBV5-1 and TRBJ2-4, with D possibly being TRBD1 or TRBD2 (6 bases each). The sample in question was peripheral blood mononuclear cells (PBMCs), obtained when the disease was refractory, from a patient treated with antithyroid drugs. CDR3 sequence (DNA): TGCGCCAGCAGCTTTCGAACAGGAGGGGGGAACATTCAGTACTTC. Its translation: CASSFRTGGGNIQYF.